This TCR beta chain was sequenced for a study of blood T cell repertoires in COVID-19. The overall study: Material from acute and convalescent COVID-19 was sourced from the United States, Italy and Spain. Sources were T cells, B-cell-depleted T cells, or PBMCs; the material itself was cDNA or gDNA.

Original data processing: Estimation of nucleated cell counts relied on the amplification of reference gene primers. Method: immunoSEQ multiplex PCR; TCRdb's copy keeps in-frame clones and lacks some. V and J calls and clone size are as listed in that table; D and trimming were resolved from the DNA. In the table there are some 250,000 clones, roughly 86% of which are singletons. A single count supports this clone. Per germline, CDR1 MGHRA and CDR2 YSYEKL. The CDR3 has 14 amino acids. The ends were cut back, 4 bases at V and 8 bases at J, with 14 bases in the middle. V usage is TRBV4-1 and J usage is TRBJ1-4; no clear D. This TCR came from a woman in her twenties or thirties who had recovered from COVID-19. The sample consisted of peripheral blood. DNA of the CDR3: TGCGCCAGCAGCCCATCCCGGGAGGCAGAAAAACTGTTTTTT. It is translated as CASSPSREAEKLFF.